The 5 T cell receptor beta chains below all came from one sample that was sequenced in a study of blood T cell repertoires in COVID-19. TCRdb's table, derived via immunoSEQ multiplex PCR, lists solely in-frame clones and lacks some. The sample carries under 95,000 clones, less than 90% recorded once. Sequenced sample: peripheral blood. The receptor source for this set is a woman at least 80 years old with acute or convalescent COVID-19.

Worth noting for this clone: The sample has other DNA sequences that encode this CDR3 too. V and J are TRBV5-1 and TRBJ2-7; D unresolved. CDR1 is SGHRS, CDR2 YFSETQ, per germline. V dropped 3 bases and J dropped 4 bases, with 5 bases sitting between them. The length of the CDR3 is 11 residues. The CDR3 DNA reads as TGCGCCAGCAGCTCCTCTTACGAGCAGTACTTC. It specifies CASSSSYEQYF.

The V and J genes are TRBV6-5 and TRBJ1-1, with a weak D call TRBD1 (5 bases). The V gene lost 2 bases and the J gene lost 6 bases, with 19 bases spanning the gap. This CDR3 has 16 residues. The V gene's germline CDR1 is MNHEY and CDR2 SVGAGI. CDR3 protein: CASSYQPLTGGAEAFF. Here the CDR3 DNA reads TGTGCCAGCAGTTACCAACCCTTGACGGGAGGGGCTGAAGCTTTCTTT.

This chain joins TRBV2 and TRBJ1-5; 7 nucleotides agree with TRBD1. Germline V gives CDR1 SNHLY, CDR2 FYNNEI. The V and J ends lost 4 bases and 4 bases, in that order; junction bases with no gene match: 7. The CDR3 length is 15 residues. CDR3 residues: CASSVVRGPNQPQHF. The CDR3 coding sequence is TGTGCCAGCAGTGTGGTGAGGGGGCCGAATCAGCCCCAGCATTTT.

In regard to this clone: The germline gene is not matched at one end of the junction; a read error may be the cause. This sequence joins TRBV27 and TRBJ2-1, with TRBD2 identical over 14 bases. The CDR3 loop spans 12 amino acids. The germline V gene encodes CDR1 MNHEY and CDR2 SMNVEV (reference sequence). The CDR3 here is CASSWTSGGPVF. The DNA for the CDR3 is TGTGCCAGCAGTTGGACTAGCGGGGGGCCGGTCTTC.

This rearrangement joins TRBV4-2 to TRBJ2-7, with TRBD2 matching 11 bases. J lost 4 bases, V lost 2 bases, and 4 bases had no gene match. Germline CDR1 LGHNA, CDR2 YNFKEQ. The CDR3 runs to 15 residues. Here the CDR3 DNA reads TGTGCCAGCAGCCAAACCGTAGCGGGGGGGTACGAGCAGTACTTC. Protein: CASSQTVAGGYEQYF.